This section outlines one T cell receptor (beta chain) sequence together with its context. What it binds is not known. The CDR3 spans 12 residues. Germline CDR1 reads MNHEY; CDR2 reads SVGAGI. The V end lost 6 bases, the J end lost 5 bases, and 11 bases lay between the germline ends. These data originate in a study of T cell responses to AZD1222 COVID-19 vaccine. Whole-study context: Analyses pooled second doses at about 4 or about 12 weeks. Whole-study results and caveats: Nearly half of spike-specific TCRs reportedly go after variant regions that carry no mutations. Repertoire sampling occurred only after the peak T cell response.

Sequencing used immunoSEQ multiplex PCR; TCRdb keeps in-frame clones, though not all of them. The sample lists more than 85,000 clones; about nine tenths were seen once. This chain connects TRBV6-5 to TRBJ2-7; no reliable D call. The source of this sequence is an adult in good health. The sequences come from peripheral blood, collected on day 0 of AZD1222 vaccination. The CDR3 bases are TGTGCCAGCAGGGGCGGACCCGACGAGCAGTACTTC. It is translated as CASRGGPDEQYF.